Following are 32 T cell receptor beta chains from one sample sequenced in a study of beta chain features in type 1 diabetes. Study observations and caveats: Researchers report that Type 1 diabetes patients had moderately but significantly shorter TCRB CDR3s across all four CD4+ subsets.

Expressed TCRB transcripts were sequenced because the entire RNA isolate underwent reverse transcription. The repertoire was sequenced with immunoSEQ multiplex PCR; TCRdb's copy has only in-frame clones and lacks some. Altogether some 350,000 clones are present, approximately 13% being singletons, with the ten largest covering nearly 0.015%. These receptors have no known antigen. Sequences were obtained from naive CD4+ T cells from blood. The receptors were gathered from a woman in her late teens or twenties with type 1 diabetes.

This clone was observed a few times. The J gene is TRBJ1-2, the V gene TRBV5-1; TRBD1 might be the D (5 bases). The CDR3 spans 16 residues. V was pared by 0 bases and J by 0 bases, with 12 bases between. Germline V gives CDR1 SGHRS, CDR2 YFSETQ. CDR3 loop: CASSLGDSYTNYGYTF. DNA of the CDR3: TGCGCCAGCAGCTTGGGAGACAGTTACACTAACTATGGCTACACCTTC.

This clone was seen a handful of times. The CDR3 reads CASSQDTGAGNTEAFF. As DNA, the CDR3 is TGCGCCAGCAGCCAAGATACAGGGGCGGGAAACACTGAAGCTTTCTTT. The gene calls are TRBV4-3 and TRBJ1-1, with 7 bases lining up with TRBD1. Trimming took 0 bases from V and 2 from J; bases not matched to a gene: 6. The CDR3 contains 16 residues. Germline CDR1 reads LGHNA; CDR2 reads YSLEER.

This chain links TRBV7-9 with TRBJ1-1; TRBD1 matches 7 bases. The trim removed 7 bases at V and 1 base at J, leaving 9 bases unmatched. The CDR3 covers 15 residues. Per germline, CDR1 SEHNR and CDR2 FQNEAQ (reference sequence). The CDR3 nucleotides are TGTGCCAGCACCACCGGCAGGGGGGCGAACACTGAAGCTTTCTTT. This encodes CASTTGRGANTEAFF.

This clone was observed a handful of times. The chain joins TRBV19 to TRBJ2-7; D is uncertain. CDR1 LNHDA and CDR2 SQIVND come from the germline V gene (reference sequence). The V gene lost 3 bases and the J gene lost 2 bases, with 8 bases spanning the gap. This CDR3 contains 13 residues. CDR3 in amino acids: CASSITLTYEQYF. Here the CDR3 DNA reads TGTGCCAGTAGTATTACTCTAACCTACGAGCAGTACTTC. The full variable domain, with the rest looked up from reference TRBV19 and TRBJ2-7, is DGGITQSPKYLFRKEGQNVTLSCEQNLNHDAMYWYRQDPGQGLRLIYYSQIVNDFQKGDIAEGYSVSREKKESFPLTVTSAQKNPTAFYLCASSITLTYEQYFGPGTRLTVT.

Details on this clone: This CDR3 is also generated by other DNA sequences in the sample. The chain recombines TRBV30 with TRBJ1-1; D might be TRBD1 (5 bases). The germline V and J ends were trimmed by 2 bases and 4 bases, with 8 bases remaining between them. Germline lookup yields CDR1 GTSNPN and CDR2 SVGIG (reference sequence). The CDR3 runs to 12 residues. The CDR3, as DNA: TGTGCCTGGAGTCGGGGGGGCACTGAAGCTTTCTTT. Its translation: CAWSRGGTEAFF.

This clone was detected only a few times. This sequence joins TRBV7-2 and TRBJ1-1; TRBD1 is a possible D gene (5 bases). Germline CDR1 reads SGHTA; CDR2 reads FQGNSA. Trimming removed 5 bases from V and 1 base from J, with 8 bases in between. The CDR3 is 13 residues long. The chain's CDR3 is CASSRGQNTEAFF. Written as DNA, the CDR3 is TGTGCCAGCAGCCGAGGACAGAACACTGAAGCTTTCTTT.

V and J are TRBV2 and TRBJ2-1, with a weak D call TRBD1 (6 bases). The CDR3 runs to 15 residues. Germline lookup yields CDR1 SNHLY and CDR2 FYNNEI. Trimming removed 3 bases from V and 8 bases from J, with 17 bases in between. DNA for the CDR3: TGTGCCAGCAGTGAGAGGGGGACCTCACCCGATGAGCAGTTCTTC. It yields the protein CASSERGTSPDEQFF.

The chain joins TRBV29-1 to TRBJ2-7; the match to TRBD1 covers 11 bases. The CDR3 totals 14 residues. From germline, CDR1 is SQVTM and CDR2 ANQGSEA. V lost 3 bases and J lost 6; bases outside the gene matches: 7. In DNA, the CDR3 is TGCAGCGTTGACCTCGGACAGGGGGCTTTCGAGCAGTACTTC. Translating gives CSVDLGQGAFEQYF.

This CDR3 is CASSVDPGVTHSVQYF. CDR3 nucleotide sequence: TGTGCCAGCAGCGTAGATCCGGGAGTTACCCACTCAGTACAGTATTTT. The rearrangement joins TRBV9 to TRBJ2-3, with D possibly TRBD2 on 6 matching bases. Looked up from germline, CDR1 is SGDLS and CDR2 is YYNGEE. This CDR3 has 16 residues. V shed 0 bases and J shed 12 bases, with 23 bases lying between them.

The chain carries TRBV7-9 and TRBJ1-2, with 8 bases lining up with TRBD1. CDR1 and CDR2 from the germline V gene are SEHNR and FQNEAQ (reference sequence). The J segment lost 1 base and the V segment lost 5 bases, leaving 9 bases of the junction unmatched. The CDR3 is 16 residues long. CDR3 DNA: TGTGCCAGCAGCGATCCTAGGACAGGGCTTAACTATGGCTACACCTTC. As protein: CASSDPRTGLNYGYTF.

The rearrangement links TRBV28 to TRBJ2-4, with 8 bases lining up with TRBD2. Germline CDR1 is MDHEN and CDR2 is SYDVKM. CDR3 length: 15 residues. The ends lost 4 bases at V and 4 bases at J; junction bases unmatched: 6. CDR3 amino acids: CASSSAGGPKNIQYF. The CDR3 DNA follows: TGTGCCAGCAGTTCCGCGGGAGGCCCGAAAAACATTCAGTACTTC.

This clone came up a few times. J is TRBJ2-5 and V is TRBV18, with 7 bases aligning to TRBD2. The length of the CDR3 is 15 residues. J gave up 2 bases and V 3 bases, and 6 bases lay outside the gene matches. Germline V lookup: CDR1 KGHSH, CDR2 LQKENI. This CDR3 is CASSPSPSGQETQYF. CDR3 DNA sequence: TGTGCCAGCTCACCCTCCCCTAGCGGACAAGAGACCCAGTACTTC.

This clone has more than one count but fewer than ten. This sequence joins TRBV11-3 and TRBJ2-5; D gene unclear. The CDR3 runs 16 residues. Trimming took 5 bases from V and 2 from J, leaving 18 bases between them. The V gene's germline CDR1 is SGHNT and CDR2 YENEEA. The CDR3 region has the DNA TGTGCCAGCAGCCCCCTCCGCGGAGCCCCTCAAGAGACCCAGTACTTC. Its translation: CASSPLRGAPQETQYF.

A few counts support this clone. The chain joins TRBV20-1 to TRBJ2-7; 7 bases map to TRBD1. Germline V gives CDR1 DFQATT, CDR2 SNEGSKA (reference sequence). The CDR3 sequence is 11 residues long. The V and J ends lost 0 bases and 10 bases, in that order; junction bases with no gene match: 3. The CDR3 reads CSARDQGGQYV. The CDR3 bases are TGCAGTGCTAGAGATCAAGGGGGCCAGTACGTC.

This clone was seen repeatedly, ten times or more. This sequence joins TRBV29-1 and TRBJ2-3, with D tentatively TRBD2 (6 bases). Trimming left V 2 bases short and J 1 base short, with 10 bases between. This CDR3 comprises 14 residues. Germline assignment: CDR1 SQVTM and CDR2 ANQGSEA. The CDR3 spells CSVEKTGGTDTQYF. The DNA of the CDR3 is TGCAGCGTTGAAAAGACGGGAGGCACAGATACGCAGTATTTT.

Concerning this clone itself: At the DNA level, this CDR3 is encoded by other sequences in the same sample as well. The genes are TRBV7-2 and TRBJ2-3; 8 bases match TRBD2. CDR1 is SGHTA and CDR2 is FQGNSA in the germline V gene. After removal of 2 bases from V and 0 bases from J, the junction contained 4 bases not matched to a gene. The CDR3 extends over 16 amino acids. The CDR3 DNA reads TGTGCCAGCAGCTTAAGGCTAGCGGGTAGCACAGATACGCAGTATTTT. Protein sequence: CASSLRLAGSTDTQYF.

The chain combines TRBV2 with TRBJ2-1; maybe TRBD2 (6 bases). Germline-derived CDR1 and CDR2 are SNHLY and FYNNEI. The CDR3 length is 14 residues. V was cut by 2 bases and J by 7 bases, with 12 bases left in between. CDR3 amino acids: CASSERESPNEQFF. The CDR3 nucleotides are TGTGCCAGCAGTGAACGGGAGTCCCCTAATGAGCAGTTCTTC.

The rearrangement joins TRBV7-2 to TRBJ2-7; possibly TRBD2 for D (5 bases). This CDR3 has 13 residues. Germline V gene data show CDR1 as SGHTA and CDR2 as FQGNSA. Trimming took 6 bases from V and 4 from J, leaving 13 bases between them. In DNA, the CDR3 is TGTGCCAGCAGGCCCACTGGGAGATACGAGCAGTACGTC. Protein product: CASRPTGRYEQYV.

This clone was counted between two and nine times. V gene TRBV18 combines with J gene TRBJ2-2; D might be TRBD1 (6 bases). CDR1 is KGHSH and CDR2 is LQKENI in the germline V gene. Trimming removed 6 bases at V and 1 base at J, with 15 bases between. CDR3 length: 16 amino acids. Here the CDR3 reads CASSLGQLKNTGELFF. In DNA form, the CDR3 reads TGTGCCAGCTCCCTCGGACAGCTTAAGAACACCGGGGAGCTGTTTTTT.

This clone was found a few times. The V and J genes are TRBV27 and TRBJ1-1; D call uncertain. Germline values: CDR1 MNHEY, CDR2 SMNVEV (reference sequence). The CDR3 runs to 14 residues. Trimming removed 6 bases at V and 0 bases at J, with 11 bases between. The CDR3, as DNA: TGTGCCAGCAGACCTGGCAGGATGAACACTGAAGCTTTCTTT. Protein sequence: CASRPGRMNTEAFF.

The CDR3 loop is CAIRGAGEGEQYV. The CDR3 DNA follows: TGTGCCATCAGGGGGGCGGGAGAAGGCGAGCAGTACGTC. The V gene is TRBV10-3, the J gene TRBJ2-7, with D possibly matching TRBD2 (7 bases). Germline lookup yields CDR1 ENHRY and CDR2 SYGVKD. V lost 6 bases to trimming and J lost 6 bases, with 15 bases between them. CDR3 length: 13 amino acids.

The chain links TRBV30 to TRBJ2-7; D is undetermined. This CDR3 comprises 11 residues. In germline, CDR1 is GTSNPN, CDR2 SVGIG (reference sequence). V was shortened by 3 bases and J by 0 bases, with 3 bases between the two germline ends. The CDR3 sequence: CAWSSSYEQYF. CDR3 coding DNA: TGTGCCTGGAGCTCCTCCTACGAGCAGTACTTC. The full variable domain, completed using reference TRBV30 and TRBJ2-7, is SQTIHQWPATLVQPVGSPLSLECTVEGTSNPNLYWYRQAAGRGLQLLFYSVGIGQISSEVPQNLSASRPQDRQFILSSKKLLLSDSGFYLCAWSSSYEQYFGPGTRLTVT.

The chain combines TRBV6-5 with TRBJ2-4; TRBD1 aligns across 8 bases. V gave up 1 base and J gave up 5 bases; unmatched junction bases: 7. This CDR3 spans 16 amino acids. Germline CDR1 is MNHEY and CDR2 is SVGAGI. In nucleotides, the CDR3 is TGTGCCAGCAGTTACTTCTCCGACAGGGGTCAAAACATTCAGTACTTC. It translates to CASSYFSDRGQNIQYF.

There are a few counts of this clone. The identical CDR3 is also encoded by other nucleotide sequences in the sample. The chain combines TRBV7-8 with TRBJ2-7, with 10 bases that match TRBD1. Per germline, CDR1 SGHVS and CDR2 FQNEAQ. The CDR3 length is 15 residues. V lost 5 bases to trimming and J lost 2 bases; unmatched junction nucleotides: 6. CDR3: CASSARGTGAYEQYV. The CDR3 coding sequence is TGTGCCAGCAGCGCGAGGGGGACAGGGGCCTACGAGCAGTACGTC.

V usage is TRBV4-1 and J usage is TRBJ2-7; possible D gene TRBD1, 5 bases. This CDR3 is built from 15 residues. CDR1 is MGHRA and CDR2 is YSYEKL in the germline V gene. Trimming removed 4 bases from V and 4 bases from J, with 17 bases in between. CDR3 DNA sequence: TGCGCCAGCAGCCTAAGAGTGGGGCCAGATTACGAGCAGTACGTC. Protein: CASSLRVGPDYEQYV.

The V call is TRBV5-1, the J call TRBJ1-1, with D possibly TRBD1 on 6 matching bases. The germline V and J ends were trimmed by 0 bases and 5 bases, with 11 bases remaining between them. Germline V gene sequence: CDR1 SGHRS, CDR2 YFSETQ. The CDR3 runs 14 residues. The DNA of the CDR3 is TGCGCCAGCAGCTTGGGGGTCAGGGGAACTGAAGCTTTCTTT. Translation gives CASSLGVRGTEAFF.

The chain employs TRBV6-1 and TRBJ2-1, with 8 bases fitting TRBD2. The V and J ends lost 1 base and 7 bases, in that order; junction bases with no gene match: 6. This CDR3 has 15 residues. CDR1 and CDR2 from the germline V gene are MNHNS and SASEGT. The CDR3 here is CASSEGASGRNEQFF. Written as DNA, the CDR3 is TGTGCCAGCAGTGAAGGAGCTAGCGGGCGAAATGAGCAGTTCTTC.

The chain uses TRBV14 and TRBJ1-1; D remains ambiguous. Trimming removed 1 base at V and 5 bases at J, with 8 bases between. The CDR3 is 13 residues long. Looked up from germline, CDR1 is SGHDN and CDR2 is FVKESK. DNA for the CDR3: TGTGCCAGCAGCCAAGCGGGGAGGACTGAAGCTTTCTTT. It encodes CASSQAGRTEAFF.

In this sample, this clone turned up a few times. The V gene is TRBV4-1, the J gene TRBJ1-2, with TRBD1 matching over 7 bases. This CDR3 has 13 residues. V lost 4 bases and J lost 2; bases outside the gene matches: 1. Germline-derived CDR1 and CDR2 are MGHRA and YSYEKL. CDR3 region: CASSPGQNYGYTF. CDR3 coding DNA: TGCGCCAGCAGCCCGGGACAGAACTATGGCTACACCTTC.

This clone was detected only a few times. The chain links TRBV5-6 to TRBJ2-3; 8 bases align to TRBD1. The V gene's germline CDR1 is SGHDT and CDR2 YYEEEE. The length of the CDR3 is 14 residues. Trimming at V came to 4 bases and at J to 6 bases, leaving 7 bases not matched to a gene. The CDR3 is CASSLDRVEDTQYF. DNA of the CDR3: TGTGCCAGCAGCCTGGACAGGGTTGAGGATACGCAGTATTTT.

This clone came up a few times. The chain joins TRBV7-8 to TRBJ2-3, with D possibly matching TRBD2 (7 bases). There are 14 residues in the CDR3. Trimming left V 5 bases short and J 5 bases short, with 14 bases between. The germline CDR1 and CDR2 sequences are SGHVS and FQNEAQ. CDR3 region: CASSPAGAVDTQYF. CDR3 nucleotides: TGTGCCAGCAGCCCCGCGGGGGCCGTAGATACGCAGTATTTT. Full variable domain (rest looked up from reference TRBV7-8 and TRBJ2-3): GAGVSQSPRYKVAKRGQDVALRCDPISGHVSLFWYQQALGQGPEFLTYFQNEAQLDKSGLPSDRFFAERPEGSVSTLKIQRTQQEDSAVYLCASSPAGAVDTQYFGPGTRLTVL.

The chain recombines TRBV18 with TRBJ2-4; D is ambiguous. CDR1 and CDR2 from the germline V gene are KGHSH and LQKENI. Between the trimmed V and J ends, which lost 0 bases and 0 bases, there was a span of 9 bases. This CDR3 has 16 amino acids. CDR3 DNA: TGTGCCAGCTCACCACCCTCAGGATTAGCCAAAAACATTCAGTACTTC. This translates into CASSPPSGLAKNIQYF.